The present T cell receptor beta chain was sequenced within a study of cytomegalovirus exposure and HLA in healthy donors. Study overall: Ancestry clustering placed 81% of roughly 400 genotyped donors in the Caucasian-associated cluster.

V shed 4 bases and J 8 bases; nucleotides not matched to a gene: 7. This CDR3 comprises 14 residues. Per the germline V gene, CDR1 is SEHNR and CDR2 is FQNEAQ (reference sequence). Use of 60 Vbeta and 13 Jbeta primers characterized the PCR. Only in-frame clones appear in the TCRdb table, and some are missing; sequencing was by immunoSEQ multiplex PCR. The sample consists of fewer than 100,000 clones, roughly 78% of them appearing once. Findings and limits, study-wide: Reports showed the classifier diagnosing cytomegalovirus status with high specificity and sensitivity. In an earlier analysis, about 87% or about 30%: the productive usage of most TCR beta V segments.

Only one count was recorded for this clone. Its antigen is still unknown. The rearrangement uses TRBV7-9 and TRBJ2-1, with 8 bases fitting TRBD2. Sequencing was done on a sample of PBMCs. The receptor was derived from a male donor in good health and CMV-seropositive. CDR3 in amino acids: CASSSSGSGDEQFF. As DNA, the CDR3 is TGTGCCAGCAGCTCCAGCGGGAGTGGGGATGAGCAGTTCTTC.